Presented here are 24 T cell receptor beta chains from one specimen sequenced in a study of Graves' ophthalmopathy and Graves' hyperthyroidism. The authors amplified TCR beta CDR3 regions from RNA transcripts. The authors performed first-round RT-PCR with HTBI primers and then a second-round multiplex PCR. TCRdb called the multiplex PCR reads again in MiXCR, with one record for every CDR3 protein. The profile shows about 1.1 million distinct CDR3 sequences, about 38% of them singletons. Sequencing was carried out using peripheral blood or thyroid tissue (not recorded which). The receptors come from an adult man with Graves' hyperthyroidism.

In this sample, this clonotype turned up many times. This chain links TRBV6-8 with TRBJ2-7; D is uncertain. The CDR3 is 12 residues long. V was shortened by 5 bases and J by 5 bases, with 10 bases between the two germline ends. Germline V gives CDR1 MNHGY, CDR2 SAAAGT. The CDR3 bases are TGTGCCAGCAGTAGACCAAGGGACGAGCAGTACTTC. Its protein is CASSRPRDEQYF.

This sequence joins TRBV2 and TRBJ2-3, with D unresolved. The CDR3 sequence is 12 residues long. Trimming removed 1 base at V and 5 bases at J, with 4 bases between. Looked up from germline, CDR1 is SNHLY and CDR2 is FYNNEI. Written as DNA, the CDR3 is TGTGCCAGCAGTGAAGAAGGAGATACGCAGTATTTT. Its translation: CASSEEGDTQYF.

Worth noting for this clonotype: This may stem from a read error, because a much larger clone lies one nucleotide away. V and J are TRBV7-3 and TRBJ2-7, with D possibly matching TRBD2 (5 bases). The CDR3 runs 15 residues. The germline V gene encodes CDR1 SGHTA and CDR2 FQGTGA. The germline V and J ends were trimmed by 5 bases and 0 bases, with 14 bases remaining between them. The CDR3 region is CASSPEASPSYEQYF. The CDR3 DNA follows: TGTGCCAGCAGCCCGGAGGCATCTCCCTCCTACGAGCAGTACTTC.

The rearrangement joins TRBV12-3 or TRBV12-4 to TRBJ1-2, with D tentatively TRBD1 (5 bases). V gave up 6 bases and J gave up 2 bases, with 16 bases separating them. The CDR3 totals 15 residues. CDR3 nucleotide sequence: TGTGCCAGCAGGTTTCTACCCAGGGCAAACTATGGCTACACCTTC. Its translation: CASRFLPRANYGYTF.

CDR3 sequence (DNA): TGTGCCAGCAAGGAGGACGGGGCCAACGTCCTGACTTTC. Its protein product is CASKEDGANVLTF. This sequence joins TRBV2 and TRBJ2-6; D is perhaps TRBD2 (5 bases). Germline V lookup: CDR1 SNHLY, CDR2 FYNNEI. V shed 7 bases and J shed 4 bases, with 8 bases lying between them. CDR3 size: 13 residues.

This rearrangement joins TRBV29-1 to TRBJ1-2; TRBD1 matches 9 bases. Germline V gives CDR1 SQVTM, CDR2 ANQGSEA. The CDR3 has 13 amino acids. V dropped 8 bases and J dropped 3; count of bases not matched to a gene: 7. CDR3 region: CSRQTGGDYGYTF. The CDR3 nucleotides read TGCAGCCGACAAACAGGGGGCGACTATGGCTACACCTTC.

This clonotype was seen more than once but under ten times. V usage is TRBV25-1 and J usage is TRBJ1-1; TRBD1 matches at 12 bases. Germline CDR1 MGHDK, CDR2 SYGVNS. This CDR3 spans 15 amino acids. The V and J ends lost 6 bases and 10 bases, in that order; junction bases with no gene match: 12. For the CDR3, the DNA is TGTGCCAGCAGGCGACCGGGACAGGGGGCTGTCGGAGCTTTCTTT. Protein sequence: CASRRPGQGAVGAFF.

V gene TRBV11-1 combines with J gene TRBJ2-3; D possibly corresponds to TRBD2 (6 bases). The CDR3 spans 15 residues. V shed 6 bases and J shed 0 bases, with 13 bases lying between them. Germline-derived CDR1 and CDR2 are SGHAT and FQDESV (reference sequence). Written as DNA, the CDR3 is TGTGCCAGCAGTTCGACCGGGAGAAGCACAGATACGCAGTATTTT. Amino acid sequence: CASSSTGRSTDTQYF.

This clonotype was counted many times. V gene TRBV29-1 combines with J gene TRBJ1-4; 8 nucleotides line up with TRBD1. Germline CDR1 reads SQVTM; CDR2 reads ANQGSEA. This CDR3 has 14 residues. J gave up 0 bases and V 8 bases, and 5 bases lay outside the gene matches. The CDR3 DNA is TGCAGCATTCAGGGGGCTGCAACTAATGAAAAACTGTTTTTT. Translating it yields CSIQGAATNEKLFF. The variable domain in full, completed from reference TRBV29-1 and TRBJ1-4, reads SAVISQKPSRDICQRGTSLTIQCQVDSQVTMMFWYRQQPGQSLTLIATANQGSEATYESGFVIDKFPISRPNLTFSTLTVSNMSPEDSSIYLCSIQGAATNEKLFFGSGTQLSVL.

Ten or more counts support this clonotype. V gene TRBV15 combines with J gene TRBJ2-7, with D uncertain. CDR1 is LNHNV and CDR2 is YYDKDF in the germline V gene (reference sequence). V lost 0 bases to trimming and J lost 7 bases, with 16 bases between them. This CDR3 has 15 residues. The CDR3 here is CATSREGSQLYEQYF. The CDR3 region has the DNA TGTGCCACCAGCAGAGAGGGTAGCCAACTTTATGAGCAGTACTTC. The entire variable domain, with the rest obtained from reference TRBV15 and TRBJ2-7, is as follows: DAMVIQNPRYQVTQFGKPVTLSCSQTLNHNVMYWYQQKSSQAPKLLFHYYDKDFNNEADTPDNFQSRRPNTSFCFLDIRSPGLGDTAMYLCATSREGSQLYEQYFGPGTRLTVT.

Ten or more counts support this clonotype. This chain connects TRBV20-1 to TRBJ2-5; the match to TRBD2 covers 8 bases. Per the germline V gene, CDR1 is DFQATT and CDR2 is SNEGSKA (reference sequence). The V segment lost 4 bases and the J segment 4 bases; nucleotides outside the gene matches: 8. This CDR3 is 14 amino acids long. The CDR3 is CSATEPGLGETQYF. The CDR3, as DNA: TGCAGTGCTACCGAGCCGGGACTAGGAGAGACCCAGTACTTC.

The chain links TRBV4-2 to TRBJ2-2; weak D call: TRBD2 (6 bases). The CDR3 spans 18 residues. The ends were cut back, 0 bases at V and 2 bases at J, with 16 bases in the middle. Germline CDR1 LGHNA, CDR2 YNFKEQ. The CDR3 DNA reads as TGTGCCAGCAGCCAAGAGGGTGCAGCGGGCCTTAACACCGGGGAGCTGTTTTTT. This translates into CASSQEGAAGLNTGELFF.

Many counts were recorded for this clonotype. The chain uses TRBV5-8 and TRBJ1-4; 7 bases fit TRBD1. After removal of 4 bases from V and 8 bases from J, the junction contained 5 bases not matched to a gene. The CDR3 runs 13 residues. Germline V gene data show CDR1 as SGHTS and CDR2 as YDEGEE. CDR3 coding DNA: TGTGCCAGCAGCCGACAGGGTTGGGAAAAACTGTTTTTT. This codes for CASSRQGWEKLFF.

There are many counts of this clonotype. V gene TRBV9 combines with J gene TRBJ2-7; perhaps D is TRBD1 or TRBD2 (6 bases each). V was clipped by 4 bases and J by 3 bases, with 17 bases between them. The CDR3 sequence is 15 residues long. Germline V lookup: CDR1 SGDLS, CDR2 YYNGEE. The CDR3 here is CASSTRDSRGYEQYF. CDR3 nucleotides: TGTGCCAGCAGCACACGGGACTCCAGGGGCTACGAGCAGTACTTC. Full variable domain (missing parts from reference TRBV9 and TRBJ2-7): DSGVTQTPKHLITATGQRVTLRCSPRSGDLSVYWYQQSLDQGLQFLIQYYNGEERAKGNILERFSAQQFPDLHSELNLSSLELGDSALYFCASSTRDSRGYEQYFGPGTRLTVT.

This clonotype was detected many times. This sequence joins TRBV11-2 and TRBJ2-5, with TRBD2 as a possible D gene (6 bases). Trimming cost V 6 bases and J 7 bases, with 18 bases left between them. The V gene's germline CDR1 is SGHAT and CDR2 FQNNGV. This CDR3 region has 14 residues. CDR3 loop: CASRPVTYGGTQYF. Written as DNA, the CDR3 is TGTGCCAGCAGACCTGTGACCTACGGGGGGACCCAGTACTTC.

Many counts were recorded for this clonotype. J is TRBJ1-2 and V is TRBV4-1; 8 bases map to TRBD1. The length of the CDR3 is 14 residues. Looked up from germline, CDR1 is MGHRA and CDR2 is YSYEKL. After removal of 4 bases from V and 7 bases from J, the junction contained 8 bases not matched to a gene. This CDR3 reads CASSPLDRAGGYTF. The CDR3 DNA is TGCGCCAGCAGCCCCCTGGACAGGGCCGGTGGCTACACCTTC.

The CDR3 here is CASRDLATPTYTF. The CDR3, as DNA: TGTGCCAGCAGAGACCTGGCGACCCCCACTTACACCTTC. The chain carries TRBV9 and TRBJ1-2; D gene unclear. The CDR3 has 13 amino acids. V was trimmed by 5 bases and J by 11 bases, leaving 19 bases between them. Germline CDR1 SGDLS, CDR2 YYNGEE.

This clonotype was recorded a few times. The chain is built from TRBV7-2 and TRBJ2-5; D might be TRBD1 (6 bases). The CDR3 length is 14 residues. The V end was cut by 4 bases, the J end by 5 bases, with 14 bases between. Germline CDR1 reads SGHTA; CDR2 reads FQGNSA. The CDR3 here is CASSWTATGETQYF. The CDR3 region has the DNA TGTGCCAGCAGCTGGACAGCGACCGGGGAGACCCAGTACTTC.

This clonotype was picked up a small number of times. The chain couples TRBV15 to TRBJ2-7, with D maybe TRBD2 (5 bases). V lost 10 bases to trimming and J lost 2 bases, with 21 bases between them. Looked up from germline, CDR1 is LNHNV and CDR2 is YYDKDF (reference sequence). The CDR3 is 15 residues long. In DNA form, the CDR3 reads TGTGCCAGCAGTCCCCTCCCAGCGGAGGCCTACGAGCAGTACTTC. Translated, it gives CASSPLPAEAYEQYF.

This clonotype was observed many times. The CDR3 DNA follows: TGTGCCAGTAGTATAAGGGGGAAGAACACTGAAGCTTTCTTT. The encoded protein is CASSIRGKNTEAFF. V usage is TRBV19 and J usage is TRBJ1-1; D perhaps matches TRBD1 (6 bases). This CDR3 is 14 amino acids long. Per germline, CDR1 LNHDA and CDR2 SQIVND (reference sequence). Between the trimmed V and J ends, which lost 2 bases and 1 base, there was a span of 8 bases.

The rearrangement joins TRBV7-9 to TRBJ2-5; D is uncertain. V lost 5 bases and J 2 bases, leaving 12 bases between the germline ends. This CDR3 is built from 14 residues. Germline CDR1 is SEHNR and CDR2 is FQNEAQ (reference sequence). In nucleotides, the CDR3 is TGTGCCAGCAGCCAAGTTTTGGTTCAAGAGACCCAGTACTTC. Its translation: CASSQVLVQETQYF.

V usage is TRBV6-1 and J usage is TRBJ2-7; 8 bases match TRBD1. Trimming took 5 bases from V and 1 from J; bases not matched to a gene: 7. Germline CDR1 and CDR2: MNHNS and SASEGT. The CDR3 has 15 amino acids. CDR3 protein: CASSYPGQGSYEQYF. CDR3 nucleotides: TGTGCCAGCAGTTACCCAGGACAGGGTTCCTACGAGCAGTACTTC.

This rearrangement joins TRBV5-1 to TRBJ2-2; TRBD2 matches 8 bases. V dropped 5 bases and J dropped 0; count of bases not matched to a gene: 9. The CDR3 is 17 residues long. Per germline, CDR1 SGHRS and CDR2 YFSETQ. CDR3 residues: CASRPRGAGANTGELFF. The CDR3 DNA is TGCGCCAGCAGACCGAGGGGAGCGGGGGCGAACACCGGGGAGCTGTTTTTT.

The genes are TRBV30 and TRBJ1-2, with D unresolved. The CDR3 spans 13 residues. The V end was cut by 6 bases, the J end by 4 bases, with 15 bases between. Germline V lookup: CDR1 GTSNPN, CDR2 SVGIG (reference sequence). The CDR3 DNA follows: TGTGCCTGCTACACCCAAGGACCCTATGGCTACACCTTC. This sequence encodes CACYTQGPYGYTF.